This T cell receptor beta chain appears in the sequencing data of a study of shared clonotypes between healthy human individuals. Authors' methods: Owing to the provision of junction-only sequences devoid of quality scores by immunoSEQ, filtering differed. Clones were sequenced by immunoSEQ multiplex PCR, and TCRdb holds only the in-frame ones, with some missing. The DNA gave D and trimming, while V, J and clone size come from that table. The table has about 2 million clones, about 94% seen once. The count of this clone is one. It was CD45RO-negative cells, positively selected for CCR7, that made up naive CD8 cells, with terminally differentiated effector memory CD45RA+ cells excluded. There were only Caucasian adults among the donors, and all lived in Nashville, Tennessee. Deletions cut 5 bases from V and 10 bases from J, with 9 bases between. The CDR3 runs to 11 residues. The germline V gene encodes CDR1 SGHAT and CDR2 FQNNGV.

The clonotype originates from a man in his late teens or twenties in good health. Material for sequencing was naive CD8+ T cells sorted from blood. The chain is built from TRBV11-2 and TRBJ2-1; D unresolved. The CDR3, as DNA: TGTGCCAGCAGCCAAGCCGCGGAGCAGTTCTTC. This encodes CASSQAAEQFF.